What follows is one TCR beta chain and its context. Germline assignment: CDR1 LGHNA and CDR2 YSLEER. CDR3 length: 17 amino acids. V was cut by 0 bases and J by 1 base, with 12 bases left in between. The data belong to a study of blood T cell repertoires in COVID-19. Sequencing was performed with immunoSEQ multiplex PCR; in TCRdb, only in-frame clones are kept and a portion is missing. This repertoire shows roughly 140,000 clones, approximately 80% found once; its top ten account for under 15%. The chain joins TRBV4-3 to TRBJ2-2; D is perhaps TRBD2 (6 bases). This sequence was found in a man between 60 and 75 years old with active or convalescent COVID-19. The source material was peripheral blood. The CDR3 reads CASSQDRIAVNTGELFF. As DNA, the CDR3 is TGCGCCAGCAGCCAAGATCGGATAGCGGTGAACACCGGGGAGCTGTTTTTT.